This T cell receptor beta chain stems from a study of identical twins. Regarding the study as a whole: Abundant cord blood beta clonotypes carried fewer insertions; memory repertoires showed none. Modeled out-of-frame TCR alpha sharing in monozygotic twins fell below observed levels.

V lost 4 bases and J 14 bases, leaving 15 bases between the germline ends. Germline V gene lookup returns CDR1 MGHDK and CDR2 SYGVNS. CDR3 length equals 12 residues. A universal primer site came from template switching; cDNA carried unique molecular identifiers. One entry per CDR3 protein, called by TCRdb with MiXCR from the 5' RACE reads. The data hold a few hundred thousand distinct CDR3 sequences, with over 8.5% observed a single time. This clonotype has a count of ten or more. Its antigen remains unidentified. These data are also associated with another study on yellow fever vaccine responses in identical twins.

The receptor was isolated from a woman aged 18-29 years in good health. The sample comprised CD8+ T cells sorted from blood. The J gene is TRBJ2-4, the V gene TRBV25-1; D is perhaps TRBD1 (6 bases). In nucleotides, the CDR3 is TGTGCCAGCAGTGCAGCGGACAGAGCTGAGTACTTC. Translated: CASSAADRAEYF.